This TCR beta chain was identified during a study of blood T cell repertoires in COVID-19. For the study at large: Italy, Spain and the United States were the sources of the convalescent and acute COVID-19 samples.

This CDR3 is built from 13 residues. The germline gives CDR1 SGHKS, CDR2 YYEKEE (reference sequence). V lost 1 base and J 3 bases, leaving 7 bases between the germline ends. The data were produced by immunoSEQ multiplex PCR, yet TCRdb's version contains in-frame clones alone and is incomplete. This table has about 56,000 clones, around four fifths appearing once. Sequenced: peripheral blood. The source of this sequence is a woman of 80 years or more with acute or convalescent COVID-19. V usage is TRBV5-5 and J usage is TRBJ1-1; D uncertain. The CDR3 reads CASSLYIDTEAFF. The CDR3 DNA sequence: TGTGCCAGCAGCTTGTATATAGACACTGAAGCTTTCTTT.